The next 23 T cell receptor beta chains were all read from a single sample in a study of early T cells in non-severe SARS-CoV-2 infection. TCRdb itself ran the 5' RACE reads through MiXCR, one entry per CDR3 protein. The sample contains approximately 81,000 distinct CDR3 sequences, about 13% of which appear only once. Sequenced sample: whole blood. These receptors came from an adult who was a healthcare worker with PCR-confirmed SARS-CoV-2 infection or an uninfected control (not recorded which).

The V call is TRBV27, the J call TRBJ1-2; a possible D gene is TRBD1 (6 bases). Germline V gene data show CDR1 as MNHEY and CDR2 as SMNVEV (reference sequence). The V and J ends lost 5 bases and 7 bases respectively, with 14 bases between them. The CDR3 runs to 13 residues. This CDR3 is CASSPRGVTGYTF. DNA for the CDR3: TGTGCCAGCAGTCCCAGGGGCGTGACTGGCTACACCTTC.

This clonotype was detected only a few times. The CDR3 sequence is CASSLDRAAEQFF. The CDR3 region has the DNA TGCGCCAGCAGCTTGGACAGGGCGGCTGAGCAGTTCTTC. V usage is TRBV5-1 and J usage is TRBJ2-1, with a tentative D call TRBD1 (6 bases). The V end was cut by 0 bases, the J end by 9 bases, with 10 bases between. Germline loops: CDR1 SGHRS, CDR2 YFSETQ. The CDR3 covers 13 residues.

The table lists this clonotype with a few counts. CDR3 DNA: TGCGCCAGCAGCTTGGGGAGCGGGAGCCTCAGTGAGACCCAGTACTTC. It yields the protein CASSLGSGSLSETQYF. The chain carries TRBV5-1 and TRBJ2-5, with 8 bases matching TRBD2. V trimming: 0 bases; J trimming: 5 bases; junction bases outside the gene matches: 9. The CDR3 consists of 16 residues. Germline V gene lookup returns CDR1 SGHRS and CDR2 YFSETQ.

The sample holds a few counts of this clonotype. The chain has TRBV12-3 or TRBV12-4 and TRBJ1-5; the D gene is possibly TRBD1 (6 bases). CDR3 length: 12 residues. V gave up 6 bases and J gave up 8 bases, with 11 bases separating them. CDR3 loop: CASRDRMKPQHF. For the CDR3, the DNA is TGTGCCAGCAGGGACAGAATGAAGCCCCAGCATTTT.

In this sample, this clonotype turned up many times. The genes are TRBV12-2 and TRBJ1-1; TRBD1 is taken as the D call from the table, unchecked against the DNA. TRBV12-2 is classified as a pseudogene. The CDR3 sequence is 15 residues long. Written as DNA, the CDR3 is TGTGCAAGTCGCTTACAGGGGGCAGGGAACACTGAAGCTTTCTTT. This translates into CASRLQGAGNTEAFF.

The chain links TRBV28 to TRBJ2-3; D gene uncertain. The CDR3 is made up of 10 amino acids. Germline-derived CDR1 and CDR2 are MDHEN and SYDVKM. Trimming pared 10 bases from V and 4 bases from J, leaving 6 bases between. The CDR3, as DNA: TGTGCCACCGGACCAGATACGCAGTATTTT. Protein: CATGPDTQYF. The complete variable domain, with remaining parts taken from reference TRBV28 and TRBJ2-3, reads DVKVTQSSRYLVKRTGEKVFLECVQDMDHENMFWYRQDPGLGLRLIYFSYDVKMKEKGDIPEGYSVSREKKERFSLILESASTNQTSMYLCATGPDTQYFGPGTRLTVL.

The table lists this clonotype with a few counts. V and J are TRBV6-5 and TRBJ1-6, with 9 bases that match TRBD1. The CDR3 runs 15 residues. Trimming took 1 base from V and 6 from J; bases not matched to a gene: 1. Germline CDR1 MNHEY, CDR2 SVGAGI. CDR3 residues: CASSYWGQGNSPLHF. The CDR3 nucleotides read TGTGCCAGCAGTTACTGGGGACAGGGTAATTCACCCCTCCACTTT.

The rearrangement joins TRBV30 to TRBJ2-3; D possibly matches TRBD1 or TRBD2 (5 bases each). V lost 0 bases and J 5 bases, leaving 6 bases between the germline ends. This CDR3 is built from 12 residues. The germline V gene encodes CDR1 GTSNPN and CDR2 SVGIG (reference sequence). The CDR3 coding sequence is TGTGCCTGGAGTGTTGGGGGAGATACGCAGTATTTT. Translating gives CAWSVGGDTQYF.

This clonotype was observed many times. In DNA form, the CDR3 reads TGTGCCAGCAGCTTCGGGTTCTACTACGAGCAGTACTTC. It is translated as CASSFGFYYEQYF. The chain links TRBV7-2 to TRBJ2-7; D is ambiguous. Germline V CDR1 and CDR2: SGHTA, FQGNSA. The CDR3 length is 13 residues. Between the trimmed V and J ends, which lost 3 bases and 3 bases, there was a span of 9 bases. Full variable domain (outside the CDR3, taken from reference TRBV7-2 and TRBJ2-7): GAGVSQSPSNKVTEKGKDVELRCDPISGHTALYWYRQSLGQGLEFLIYFQGNSAPDKSGLPSDRFSAERTGGSVSTLTIQRTQQEDSAVYLCASSFGFYYEQYFGPGTRLTVT.

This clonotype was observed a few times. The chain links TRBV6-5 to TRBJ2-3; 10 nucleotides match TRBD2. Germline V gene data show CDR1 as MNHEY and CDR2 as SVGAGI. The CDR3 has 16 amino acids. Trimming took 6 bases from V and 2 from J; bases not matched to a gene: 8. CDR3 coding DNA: TGTGCCAGCAGAAAGAAGCGGGAGGGCCTCACAGATACGCAGTATTTT. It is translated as CASRKKREGLTDTQYF.

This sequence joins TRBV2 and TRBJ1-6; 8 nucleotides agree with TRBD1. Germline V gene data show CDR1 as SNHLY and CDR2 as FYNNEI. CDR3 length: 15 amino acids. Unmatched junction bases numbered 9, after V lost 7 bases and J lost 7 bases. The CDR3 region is CASIRTGLGNSPLHF. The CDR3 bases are TGTGCCAGCATTCGGACAGGGCTGGGGAATTCACCCCTCCACTTT.

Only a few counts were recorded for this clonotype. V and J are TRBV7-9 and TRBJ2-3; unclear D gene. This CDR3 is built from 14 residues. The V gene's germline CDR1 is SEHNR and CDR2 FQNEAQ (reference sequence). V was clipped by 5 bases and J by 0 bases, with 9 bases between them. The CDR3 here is CASSPQVSTDTQYF. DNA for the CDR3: TGTGCCAGCAGCCCCCAGGTTAGCACAGATACGCAGTATTTT. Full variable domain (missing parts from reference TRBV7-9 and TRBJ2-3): DTGVSQNPRHKITKRGQNVTFRCDPISEHNRLYWYRQTLGQGPEFLTYFQNEAQLEKSRLLSDRFSAERPKGSFSTLEIQRTEQGDSAMYLCASSPQVSTDTQYFGPGTRLTVL.

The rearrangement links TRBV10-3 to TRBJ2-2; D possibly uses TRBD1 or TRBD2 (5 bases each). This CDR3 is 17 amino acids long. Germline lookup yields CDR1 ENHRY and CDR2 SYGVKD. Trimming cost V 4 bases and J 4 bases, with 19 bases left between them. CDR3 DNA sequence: TGTGCCATCAGTGGGGACGGATTAGGTTGGAGCACCGGGGAGCTGTTTTTT. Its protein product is CAISGDGLGWSTGELFF.

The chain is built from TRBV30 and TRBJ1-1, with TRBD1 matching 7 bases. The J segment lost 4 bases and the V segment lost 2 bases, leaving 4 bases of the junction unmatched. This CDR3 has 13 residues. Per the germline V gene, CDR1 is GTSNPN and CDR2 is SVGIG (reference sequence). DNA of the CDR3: TGTGCCTGGAGTCGGGACAGCGCCACTGAAGCTTTCTTT. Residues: CAWSRDSATEAFF.

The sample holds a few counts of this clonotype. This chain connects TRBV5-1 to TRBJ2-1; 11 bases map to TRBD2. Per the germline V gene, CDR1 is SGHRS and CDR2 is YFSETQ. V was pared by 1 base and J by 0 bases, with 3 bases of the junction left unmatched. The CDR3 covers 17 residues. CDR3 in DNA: TGCGCCAGCAGCTTGTCTAGCGGGGGGAGCTCCTACAATGAGCAGTTCTTC. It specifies CASSLSSGGSSYNEQFF.

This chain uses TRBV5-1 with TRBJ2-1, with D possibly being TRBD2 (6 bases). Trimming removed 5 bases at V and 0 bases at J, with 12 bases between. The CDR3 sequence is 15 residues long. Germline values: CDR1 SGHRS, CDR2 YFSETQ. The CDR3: CASRYSGSSYNEQFF. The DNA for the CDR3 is TGCGCCAGCAGGTATAGCGGAAGCTCCTACAATGAGCAGTTCTTC. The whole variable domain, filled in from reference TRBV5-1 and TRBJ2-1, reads KAGVTQTPRYLIKTRGQQVTLSCSPISGHRSVSWYQQTPGQGLQFLFEYFSETQRNKGNFPGRFSGRQFSNSRSEMNVSTLELGDSALYLCASRYSGSSYNEQFFGPGTRLTVL.

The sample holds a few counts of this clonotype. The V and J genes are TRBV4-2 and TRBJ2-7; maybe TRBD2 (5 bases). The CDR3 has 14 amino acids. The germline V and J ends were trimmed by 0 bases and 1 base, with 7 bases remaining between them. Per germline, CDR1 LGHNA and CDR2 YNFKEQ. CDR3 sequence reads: CASSQELVSYEQYF. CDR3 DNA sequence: TGTGCCAGCAGCCAAGAACTAGTTTCCTACGAGCAGTACTTC.

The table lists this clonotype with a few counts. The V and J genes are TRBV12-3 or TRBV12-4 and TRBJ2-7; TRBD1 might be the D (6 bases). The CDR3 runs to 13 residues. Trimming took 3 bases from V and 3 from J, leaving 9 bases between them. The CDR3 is CASSFRGGYEQYF. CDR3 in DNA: TGTGCCAGCAGTTTCAGGGGTGGCTACGAGCAGTACTTC.

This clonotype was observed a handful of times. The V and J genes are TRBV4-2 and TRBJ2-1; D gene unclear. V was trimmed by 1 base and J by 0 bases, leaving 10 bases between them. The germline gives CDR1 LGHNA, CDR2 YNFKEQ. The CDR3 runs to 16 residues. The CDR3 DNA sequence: TGTGCCAGCAGCCAAGGGACCGAAAGCTCCTACAATGAGCAGTTCTTC. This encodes CASSQGTESSYNEQFF.

CDR3 protein: CASSLGSSGGRWDTQYF. For the CDR3, the DNA is TGTGCCAGCAGCTTAGGTTCTAGCGGGGGGCGGTGGGATACGCAGTATTTT. The chain links TRBV7-2 to TRBJ2-3; 11 nucleotides agree with TRBD2. Looked up from germline, CDR1 is SGHTA and CDR2 is FQGNSA. The CDR3 is 17 residues long. V dropped 1 base and J dropped 6; count of bases not matched to a gene: 9.

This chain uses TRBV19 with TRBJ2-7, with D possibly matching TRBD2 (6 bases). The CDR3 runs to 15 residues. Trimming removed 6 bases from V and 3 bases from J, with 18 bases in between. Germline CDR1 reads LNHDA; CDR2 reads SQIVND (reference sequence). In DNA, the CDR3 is TGTGCCAGTAGCACCCCAGAGGCGGGGAGCTACGAGCAGTACTTC. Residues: CASSTPEAGSYEQYF.

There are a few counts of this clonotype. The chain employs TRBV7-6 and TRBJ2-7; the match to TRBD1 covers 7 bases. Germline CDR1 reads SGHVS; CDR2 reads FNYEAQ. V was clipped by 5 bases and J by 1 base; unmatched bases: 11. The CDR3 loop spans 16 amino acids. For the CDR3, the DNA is TGTGCCAGCAGCGTCGATGACAGGGTTCAATCCTACGAGCAGTACTTC. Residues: CASSVDDRVQSYEQYF.

This CDR3 is CASSSRTGESYNEQFF. The CDR3 bases are TGTGCCAGCAGCTCCCGGACAGGGGAGAGCTACAATGAGCAGTTCTTC. V is TRBV7-9 and J is TRBJ2-1; 9 positions agree with TRBD1. With V trimmed by 4 bases and J by 3 bases, 7 bases remained unmatched. Looked up from germline, CDR1 is SEHNR and CDR2 is FQNEAQ (reference sequence). The CDR3 runs 16 residues.